The source of this TCR beta chain is a study of blood T cells in healthy people across ages. Notes on the study in general: Among T cells, TCR beta diversity per million cells dropped roughly linearly as age rose. Diversity was higher, and naive CD4+ cells more numerous, in long-lived donors than in aged donors. CMV status of donors was unknown, possibly confounding expanded clonotype changes.

The CDR3 runs to 14 residues. V gave up 0 bases and J gave up 5 bases, with 6 bases separating them. CDR1 is SGHRS and CDR2 is YFSETQ in the germline V gene. With regard to this clonotype: Its specificity is unknown.

Then a second PCR, running about 7 to 11 cycles, was carried out with a sample-barcoded 5' primer and a J-beta primer mix. TCRdb passed the 5' RACE reads through MiXCR, listing each CDR3 protein once. The sample includes 1.5 million to 1.9 million distinct CDR3 sequences, roughly 43% seen only once; the top ten take roughly 3.7%. This clonotype was obtained from a woman aged 18 to 35 in good health. This chain joins TRBV5-1 and TRBJ1-6; D is ambiguous. Sequencing was carried out using blood. CDR3 protein: CASSLDGDNSPLHF. CDR3 nucleotides: TGCGCCAGCAGCTTGGACGGTGATAATTCACCCCTCCACTTT.